This T cell receptor beta chain was obtained from a study of Graves' ophthalmopathy and Graves' hyperthyroidism. Study results and caveats: Sensitivity of 60% to 71% and specificity of less than 85% were achieved by the model that predicted ophthalmopathy progression.

Amplification from RNA transcripts yielded the TCR beta CDR3 regions. RT-PCR was first run with HTBI primers, then multiplex PCR in a second round. TCRdb independently ran MiXCR on the multiplex PCR reads; one entry per CDR3 protein. The table shows around 520,000 distinct CDR3 sequences, with roughly 40% occurring only once. Newly diagnosed, the hyperthyroidism patients had under 2 months' duration and were aged 18 to 65. Clinical symptoms, serum thyroxine, TRAb, thyroid ultrasound and orbital computed tomography determined diagnosis. Germline V CDR1 and CDR2: KGHDR, SFDVKD. Trimming stripped 2 bases from V and 6 bases from J, with 15 bases between. This CDR3 has 15 amino acids. A note on this clonotype: Its antigen is not known.

J is TRBJ1-2 and V is TRBV24-1, with a tentative D call TRBD1 (5 bases). The sequenced sample was peripheral blood or thyroid tissue (not recorded which). This TCR was sampled from an adult man with Graves' hyperthyroidism. CDR3 nucleotides: TGTGCCACCAGTGATTACGGGCGTGGGGCGGATGGCTACACCTTC. This gives the protein CATSDYGRGADGYTF.